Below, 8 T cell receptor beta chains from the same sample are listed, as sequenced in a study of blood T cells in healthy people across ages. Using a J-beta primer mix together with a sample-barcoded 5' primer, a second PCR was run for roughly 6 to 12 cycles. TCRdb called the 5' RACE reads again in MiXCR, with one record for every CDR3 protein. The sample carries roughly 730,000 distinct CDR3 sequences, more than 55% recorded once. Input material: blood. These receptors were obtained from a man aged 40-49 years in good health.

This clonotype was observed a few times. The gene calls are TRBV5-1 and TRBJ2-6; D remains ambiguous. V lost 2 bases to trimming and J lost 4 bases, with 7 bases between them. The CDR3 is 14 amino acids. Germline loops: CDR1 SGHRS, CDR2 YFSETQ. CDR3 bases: TGCGCCAGCAGCTTACGGTTGGGGGCCAACGTCCTGACTTTC. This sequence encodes CASSLRLGANVLTF.

The CDR3 spells CASSLAQGEGGYTF. The CDR3 DNA reads as TGTGCCAGCAGCTTAGCACAGGGGGAAGGTGGCTACACCTTC. The V gene is TRBV7-2, the J gene TRBJ1-2, with 8 bases identical to TRBD1. Germline CDR1 reads SGHTA; CDR2 reads FQGNSA. Trimming removed 0 bases from V and 7 bases from J; junction bases left unmatched: 4. The CDR3 consists of 14 residues.

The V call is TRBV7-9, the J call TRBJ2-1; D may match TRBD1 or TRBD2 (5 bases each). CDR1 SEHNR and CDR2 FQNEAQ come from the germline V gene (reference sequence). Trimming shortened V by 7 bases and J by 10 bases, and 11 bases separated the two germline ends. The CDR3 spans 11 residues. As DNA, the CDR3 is TGTGCCAGCACTGGGACCACCGAGCAGTTCTTC. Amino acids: CASTGTTEQFF.

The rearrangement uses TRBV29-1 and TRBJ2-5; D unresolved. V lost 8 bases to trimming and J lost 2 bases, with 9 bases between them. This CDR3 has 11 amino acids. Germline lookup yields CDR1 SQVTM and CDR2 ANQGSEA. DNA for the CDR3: TGCAGCATAGACACACAAGAGACCCAGTACTTC. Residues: CSIDTQETQYF.

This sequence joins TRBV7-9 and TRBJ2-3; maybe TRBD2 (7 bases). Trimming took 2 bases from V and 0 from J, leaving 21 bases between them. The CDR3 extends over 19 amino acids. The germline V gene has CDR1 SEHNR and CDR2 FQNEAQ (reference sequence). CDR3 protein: CASSLSMGGGGESTDTQYF. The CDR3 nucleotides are TGTGCCAGCAGCTTATCGATGGGCGGCGGGGGCGAAAGCACAGATACGCAGTATTTT. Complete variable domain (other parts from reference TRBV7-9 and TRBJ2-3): DTGVSQNPRHKITKRGQNVTFRCDPISEHNRLYWYRQTLGQGPEFLTYFQNEAQLEKSRLLSDRFSAERPKGSFSTLEIQRTEQGDSAMYLCASSLSMGGGGESTDTQYFGPGTRLTVL.

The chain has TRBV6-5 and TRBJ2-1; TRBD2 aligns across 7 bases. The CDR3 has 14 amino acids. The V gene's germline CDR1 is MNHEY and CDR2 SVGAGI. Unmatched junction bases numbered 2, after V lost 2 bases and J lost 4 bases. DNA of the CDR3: TGTGCCAGCAGTTACGGGGGAGGGTACAATGAGCAGTTCTTC. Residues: CASSYGGGYNEQFF.

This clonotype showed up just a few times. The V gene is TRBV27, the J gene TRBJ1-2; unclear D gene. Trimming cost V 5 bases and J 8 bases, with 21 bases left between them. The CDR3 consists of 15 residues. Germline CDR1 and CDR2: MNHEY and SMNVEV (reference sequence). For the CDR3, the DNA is TGTGCCAGCAGTAAACAGCGGGCCCTGGGAGGAGGCTACACCTTC. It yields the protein CASSKQRALGGGYTF.

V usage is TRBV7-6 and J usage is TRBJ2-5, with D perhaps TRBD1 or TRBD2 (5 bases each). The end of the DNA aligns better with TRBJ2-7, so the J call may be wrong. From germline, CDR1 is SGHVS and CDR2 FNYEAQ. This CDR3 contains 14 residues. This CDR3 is CASSLGGGRGEQYF. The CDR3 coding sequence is TGTGCCAGCAGCTTAGGGGGCGGTCGGGGCGAGCAGTACTTC.